Following are 23 T cell receptor beta chains from one sample sequenced in a study of T-cell memory formation after mild COVID-19. TCRdb processed the 5' RACE reads anew with MiXCR; each CDR3 protein has one entry. This table has about 560,000 distinct CDR3 sequences, roughly a sixth appearing once. The material sequenced was PBMCs or a T cell subset sorted from them (not recorded which). Receptors were obtained from an adult woman who had mild COVID-19 (a few samples of this study predate the infection). Cell type and time point are not known.

This clonotype was counted a few times. V usage is TRBV12-3 or TRBV12-4 and J usage is TRBJ2-7, with 7 bases that match TRBD1. The length of the CDR3 is 13 residues. With 6 bases clipped from V and 6 bases from J, the junction kept 8 bases outside the gene matches. The CDR3 DNA reads TGTGCCAGCAGGAGGACAGGAGTTCGCGAGCAGTACTTC. Its protein product is CASRRTGVREQYF.

The V call is TRBV7-8, the J call TRBJ2-7; TRBD2 aligns across 9 bases. The CDR3 covers 17 residues. The germline V gene encodes CDR1 SGHVS and CDR2 FQNEAQ. The junction had 13 bases not matched to a gene; V was cut back by 4 bases and J by 3 bases. The DNA for the CDR3 is TGTGCCAGCAGCTCCACCGTCGGGCTAGCGGGGCACTACGAGCAGTACTTC. As protein: CASSSTVGLAGHYEQYF. Based on the CDR3 plus reference TRBV7-8 and TRBJ2-7, the full variable domain is GAGVSQSPRYKVAKRGQDVALRCDPISGHVSLFWYQQALGQGPEFLTYFQNEAQLDKSGLPSDRFFAERPEGSVSTLKIQRTQQEDSAVYLCASSSTVGLAGHYEQYFGPGTRLTVT.

In this sample, this clonotype turned up many times. The chain links TRBV6-2 or TRBV6-3 to TRBJ2-4; 7 nucleotides agree with TRBD2. The CDR3 has 16 residues. V was clipped by 6 bases and J by 6 bases; unmatched bases: 14. Germline-derived CDR1 and CDR2 are MNHEY and SVGEGT. The CDR3 loop is CASRNAPLAWGNIQYF. CDR3 in DNA: TGTGCCAGCAGAAATGCTCCACTAGCGTGGGGAAACATTCAGTACTTC.

Ten or more counts support this clonotype. The chain links TRBV5-1 to TRBJ1-1, with TRBD1 identical over 7 bases. The V and J ends lost 3 bases and 1 base, in that order; junction bases with no gene match: 15. This CDR3 has 18 residues. CDR1 is SGHRS, CDR2 YFSETQ, per germline. This CDR3 is CASSSLSFGRGQNTEAFF. The CDR3 region has the DNA TGCGCCAGCAGCTCCTTGTCCTTTGGGAGGGGGCAGAACACTGAAGCTTTCTTT.

The gene calls are TRBV10-2 and TRBJ2-3; D is ambiguous. Trimming stripped 6 bases from V and 2 bases from J, with 6 bases between. The CDR3 has 12 amino acids. Germline assignment: CDR1 WSHSY and CDR2 SAAADI. CDR3 amino acids: CASSALTDTQYF. The CDR3 DNA is TGCGCCAGCAGCGCCCTCACAGATACGCAGTATTTT.

This clonotype was counted between two and nine times. The J gene is TRBJ1-2, the V gene TRBV4-2; D is perhaps TRBD1 (6 bases). The CDR3 has 16 residues. V gave up 0 bases and J gave up 6 bases, with 17 bases separating them. Germline V gene lookup returns CDR1 LGHNA and CDR2 YNFKEQ. CDR3 residues: CASSQDRRRGADGYTF. The DNA of the CDR3 is TGTGCCAGCAGCCAAGATAGGCGGCGGGGGGCCGATGGCTACACCTTC.

The rearrangement links TRBV5-1 to TRBJ2-7; D possibly corresponds to TRBD1 (5 bases). Germline assignment: CDR1 SGHRS and CDR2 YFSETQ. The length of the CDR3 is 17 residues. V lost 0 bases and J 5 bases, leaving 21 bases between the germline ends. The CDR3: CASSLGGWSSGRNEQYF. CDR3 DNA: TGCGCCAGCAGCTTGGGTGGATGGTCGTCAGGGCGGAACGAGCAGTACTTC.

The CDR3 DNA is TGCAGCGTTGAAGCTGGGGCAGGTAGACTCTATGGCTACACCTTC. Translation: CSVEAGAGRLYGYTF. The J gene is TRBJ1-2, the V gene TRBV29-1; possibly TRBD1 for D (5 bases). CDR1 is SQVTM and CDR2 is ANQGSEA in the germline V gene. The CDR3 has 15 amino acids. V dropped 1 base and J dropped 4 bases, with 16 bases sitting between them.

V gene TRBV18 combines with J gene TRBJ2-1, with 7 bases identical to TRBD1. Trimming at V came to 7 bases and at J to 3 bases, leaving 3 bases not matched to a gene. The CDR3 is 13 amino acids. Per the germline V gene, CDR1 is KGHSH and CDR2 is LQKENI. CDR3 nucleotides: TGTGCCAGCTGCCAGGGGGACTACAATGAGCAGTTCTTC. It specifies CASCQGDYNEQFF.

CDR3 DNA: TGTGCCAGCAGCCCAGCAACAGCGAGCTCCTACAATGAGCAGTTCTTC. This sequence encodes CASSPATASSYNEQFF. The chain combines TRBV4-2 with TRBJ2-1; no reliable D call. In germline, CDR1 is LGHNA, CDR2 YNFKEQ. Deletions cut 4 bases from V and 0 bases from J, with 13 bases between. There are 16 residues in the CDR3.

A few counts support this clonotype. CDR3 bases: TGTGCCAGCAGCTTCGTAGCGGGGGGCCACGAGCAGTACTTC. Amino acid sequence: CASSFVAGGHEQYF. This chain uses TRBV5-6 with TRBJ2-7; 10 nucleotides align to TRBD2. Germline lookup yields CDR1 SGHDT and CDR2 YYEEEE. This CDR3 has 14 amino acids. V lost 2 bases, J lost 5 bases, and 4 bases stayed unmatched.

This clonotype was detected many times. This chain joins TRBV6-2 or TRBV6-3 and TRBJ2-7, with 10 bases matching TRBD2. CDR1 and CDR2 (germline): MNHEY, SVGEGT. With 4 bases clipped from V and 1 base from J, the junction kept 7 bases outside the gene matches. This CDR3 is built from 16 residues. Here the CDR3 DNA reads TGTGCCAGCAGTTCTTATCGACTAGCGGGTTCCTACGAGCAGTACTTC. Translated: CASSSYRLAGSYEQYF.

This clonotype was recorded many times. The chain combines TRBV7-3 with TRBJ2-1, with no clear D. The length of the CDR3 is 15 residues. Germline CDR1 and CDR2: SGHTA and FQGTGA. Trimming left V 4 bases short and J 9 bases short, with 19 bases between. The CDR3 protein is CASSYRANGVGEQFF. The CDR3 nucleotides are TGTGCCAGCAGCTACAGAGCGAACGGTGTGGGTGAGCAGTTCTTC.

There are a few counts of this clonotype. V gene TRBV6-2 or TRBV6-3 combines with J gene TRBJ2-7; TRBD1 aligns across 9 bases. V lost 6 bases to trimming and J lost 5 bases; unmatched junction nucleotides: 14. This CDR3 is built from 16 residues. Germline V lookup: CDR1 MNHEY, CDR2 SVGEGT. The CDR3 sequence: CASRTYPGQGIHEQYF. The CDR3 DNA is TGTGCCAGCAGGACCTATCCGGGACAGGGAATCCACGAGCAGTACTTC.

This clonotype was recorded only once. V usage is TRBV24-1 and J usage is TRBJ2-3; a possible D gene is TRBD1 (5 bases). V was pared by 7 bases and J by 2 bases, with 15 bases between. This CDR3 is 15 amino acids long. Germline V gene sequence: CDR1 KGHDR, CDR2 SFDVKD. The DNA for the CDR3 is TGTGCCACCAGCGGCAGGGTTCAGGACACAGATACGCAGTATTTT. It codes for CATSGRVQDTDTQYF.

The chain couples TRBV7-3 to TRBJ2-3, with no clear D. Germline CDR1 SGHTA, CDR2 FQGTGA. V gave up 2 bases and J gave up 1 base, with 13 bases separating them. The CDR3 covers 16 residues. The CDR3 here is CASSLGIRARTDTQYF. CDR3 DNA: TGTGCCAGCAGCTTAGGGATTCGGGCTCGCACAGATACGCAGTATTTT.

In its sample, this clonotype was seen a few times. The DNA for the CDR3 is TGTGCCAGCAGCTTACGTGGGGTGAAAAGCGCAGATACGCAGTATTTT. As protein: CASSLRGVKSADTQYF. The chain is built from TRBV7-2 and TRBJ2-3, with D uncertain. CDR1 is SGHTA, CDR2 FQGNSA, per germline. This CDR3 region has 16 residues. Trimming cost V 2 bases and J 4 bases, with 16 bases left between them. Supplemented by reference TRBV7-2 and TRBJ2-3, the full variable domain reads GAGVSQSPSNKVTEKGKDVELRCDPISGHTALYWYRQSLGQGLEFLIYFQGNSAPDKSGLPSDRFSAERTGGSVSTLTIQRTQQEDSAVYLCASSLRGVKSADTQYFGPGTRLTVL.

This clonotype has just a few counts. The chain joins TRBV29-1 to TRBJ2-7; D possibly uses TRBD1 or TRBD2 (7 bases each). V shed 4 bases and J shed 6 bases, with 10 bases lying between them. CDR1 and CDR2 (germline): SQVTM, ANQGSEA. This CDR3 comprises 11 residues. CDR3 sequence: CSVARGGEQYF. In DNA, the CDR3 is TGCAGCGTTGCCAGGGGGGGCGAGCAGTACTTC.

Only a few counts were recorded for this clonotype. The chain recombines TRBV20-1 with TRBJ2-5; no clear D gene. The CDR3 loop spans 11 amino acids. Looked up from germline, CDR1 is DFQATT and CDR2 is SNEGSKA (reference sequence). Trimming took off 0 bases at V and 7 bases at J, with 6 bases between the two ends. The CDR3: CSARDTGTQYF. DNA for the CDR3: TGCAGTGCTAGAGATACGGGGACCCAGTACTTC.

The chain recombines TRBV7-9 with TRBJ1-4; D is unclear. Germline V gene data show CDR1 as SEHNR and CDR2 as FQNEAQ (reference sequence). This CDR3 has 14 residues. Between the trimmed V and J ends, which lost 1 base and 4 bases, there was a span of 7 bases. The CDR3 DNA follows: TGTGCCAGCAGCTTAGATTTGGGTAATGAAAAACTGTTTTTT. It codes for CASSLDLGNEKLFF.

V and J are TRBV29-1 and TRBJ2-1; D ambiguous. V shed 4 bases and J shed 0 bases, with 7 bases lying between them. The germline gives CDR1 SQVTM, CDR2 ANQGSEA. The CDR3 covers 13 residues. CDR3 in amino acids: CSVVQFSYNEQFF. CDR3 coding DNA: TGCAGCGTTGTGCAGTTCTCCTACAATGAGCAGTTCTTC.

This chain joins TRBV29-1 and TRBJ2-3, with D maybe TRBD2 (6 bases). V lost 4 bases to trimming and J lost 5 bases, with 16 bases between them. The germline V gene has CDR1 SQVTM and CDR2 ANQGSEA. The CDR3 covers 14 residues. This CDR3 reads CSVGWRDWIDTQYF. The DNA for the CDR3 is TGCAGCGTTGGTTGGCGGGACTGGATAGATACGCAGTATTTT.

The rearrangement joins TRBV5-1 to TRBJ1-2; possibly TRBD1 for D (5 bases). Trimming shortened V by 4 bases and J by 2 bases, and 15 bases separated the two germline ends. This CDR3 has 15 amino acids. Germline CDR1 SGHRS, CDR2 YFSETQ. CDR3: CASSQKPGDNYGYTF. CDR3 nucleotide sequence: TGCGCCAGCAGCCAAAAACCGGGGGACAACTATGGCTACACCTTC.